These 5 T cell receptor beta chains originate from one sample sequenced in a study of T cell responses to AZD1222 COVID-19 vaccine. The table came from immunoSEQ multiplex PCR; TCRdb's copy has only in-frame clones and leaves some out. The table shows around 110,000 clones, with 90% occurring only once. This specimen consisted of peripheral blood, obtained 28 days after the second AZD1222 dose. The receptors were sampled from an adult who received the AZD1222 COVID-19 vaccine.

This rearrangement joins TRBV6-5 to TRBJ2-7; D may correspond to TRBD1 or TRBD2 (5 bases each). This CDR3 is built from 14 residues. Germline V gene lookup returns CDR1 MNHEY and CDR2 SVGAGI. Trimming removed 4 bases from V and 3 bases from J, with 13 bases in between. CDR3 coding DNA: TGTGCCAGCAGTTTAGGGACGGAATTCTACGAGCAGTACTTC. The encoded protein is CASSLGTEFYEQYF.

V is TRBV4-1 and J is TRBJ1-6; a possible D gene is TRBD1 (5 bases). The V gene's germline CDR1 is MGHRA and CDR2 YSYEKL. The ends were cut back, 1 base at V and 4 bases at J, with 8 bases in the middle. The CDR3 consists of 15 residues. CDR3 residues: CASSQGGVYNSPLHF. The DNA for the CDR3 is TGCGCCAGCAGCCAAGGAGGGGTTTATAATTCACCCCTCCACTTT.

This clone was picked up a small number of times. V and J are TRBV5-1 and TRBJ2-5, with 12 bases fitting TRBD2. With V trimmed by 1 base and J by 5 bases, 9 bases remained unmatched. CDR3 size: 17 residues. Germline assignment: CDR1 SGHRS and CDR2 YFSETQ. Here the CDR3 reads CASSLMGSSGGAETQYF. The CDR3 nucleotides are TGCGCCAGCAGCTTGATGGGATCTAGCGGGGGGGCCGAGACCCAGTACTTC.

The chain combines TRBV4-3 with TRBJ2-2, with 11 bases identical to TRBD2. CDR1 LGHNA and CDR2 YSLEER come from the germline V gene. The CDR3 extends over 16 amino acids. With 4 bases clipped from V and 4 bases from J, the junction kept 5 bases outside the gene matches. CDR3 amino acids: CASSPLAGGPTGELFF. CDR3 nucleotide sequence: TGCGCCAGCAGCCCCCTAGCGGGGGGACCCACCGGGGAGCTGTTTTTT.

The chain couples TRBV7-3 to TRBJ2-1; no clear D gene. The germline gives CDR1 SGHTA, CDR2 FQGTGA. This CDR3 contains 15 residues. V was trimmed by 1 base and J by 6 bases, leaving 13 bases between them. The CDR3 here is CASSLNSLKGNEQFF. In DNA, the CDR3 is TGTGCCAGCAGCTTAAATTCCCTTAAGGGCAATGAGCAGTTCTTC. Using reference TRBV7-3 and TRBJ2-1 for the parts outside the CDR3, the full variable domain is GAGVSQTPSNKVTEKGKYVELRCDPISGHTALYWYRQSLGQGPEFLIYFQGTGAADDSGLPNDRFFAVRPEGSVSTLKIQRTERGDSAVYLCASSLNSLKGNEQFFGPGTRLTVL.